This T cell receptor beta chain originates from a study of shared clonotypes between healthy human individuals. Study-level points and caveats: A reduction in generation probabilities was seen for non-shared clonotypes relative to those shared by all four donors.

Comment on this clone: Its antigen remains unidentified.

DNA at about 0.2 ug, around 30,000 T cell genomes, went into sorted-subset replicate PCRs. Libraries were prepared by immunoSEQ multiplex PCR; TCRdb keeps only in-frame clonotypes and omits some of them. The table lists around 2.1 million clones, roughly 91% of them singletons, with around 1.7% in the top ten. The V gene lost 2 bases and the J gene lost 7 bases, with 11 bases spanning the gap. The germline V gene encodes CDR1 MNHEY and CDR2 SVGAGI. The CDR3 consists of 13 residues. CD45RO-negative CD8 cells positively selected for CCR7 made up the naive population, which excluded terminally differentiated effector memory CD45RA+ cells.

The sequenced sample consisted of naive CD8+ T cells from PBMCs. The source is a man aged 18 to 29 in good health. Some clones in this sample may be carry-over from other donors' samples. The chain links TRBV6-5 to TRBJ1-2, with D uncertain. CDR3 sequence (DNA): TGTGCCAGCAGTTACGGGAGGAGAAGTGGCTACACCTTC. This encodes CASSYGRRSGYTF.